Following are 2 T cell receptor beta chains from one sample sequenced in a study of shared clonotypes between healthy human individuals. Here immunoSEQ multiplex PCR was the method, and the copy in TCRdb shows in-frame clones only, minus some. The sample lists about 1.1 million clones; around three quarters were seen once. The sample was memory CD4+ T cells from PBMCs. Subset in this sample: CD45RA-negative fraction. The receptors were sampled from a man younger than 35 in good health. Some clones in this sample may be carry-over from other donors' samples.

This clone has a count of ten or more. The chain combines TRBV5-6 with TRBJ2-1, with 8 bases fitting TRBD1. This CDR3 region has 15 residues. CDR1 SGHDT and CDR2 YYEEEE come from the germline V gene. V trimming: 7 bases; J trimming: 1 base; junction bases outside the gene matches: 7. This chain's CDR3 is CASRRDRGSYNEQFF. In DNA, the CDR3 is TGTGCCAGCCGCCGTGACAGGGGATCCTACAATGAGCAGTTCTTC.

This clone has only one observation. The CDR3 DNA reads TGTGCCAGCAGCCGGGACAGGGGGGACACTGAAGCTTTCTTT. The encoded protein is CASSRDRGDTEAFF. The V call is TRBV7-2, the J call TRBJ1-1; TRBD1 matches at 11 bases. Germline CDR1 SGHTA, CDR2 FQGNSA. The CDR3 length is 14 residues. The V and J ends lost 5 bases and 3 bases, in that order; junction bases with no gene match: 2.